One and the same sample provided the 29 T cell receptor beta chains below, sequenced in a study of blood T cells in healthy people across ages. Using a J-beta primer mix together with a sample-barcoded 5' primer, a second PCR was run for roughly 6 to 12 cycles. One entry per CDR3 protein results from TCRdb running MiXCR on the 5' RACE reads. The sample contains about 570,000 distinct CDR3 sequences, roughly a quarter of which appear only once. The same data also contributed to another study, on T cells of mothers and their children.

Source material: blood. The origin of the receptors is a boy between 2 and 10 years old in good health.

The chain recombines TRBV11-2 with TRBJ1-2, with a possible D match to TRBD1 (5 bases). V gave up 3 bases and J gave up 6 bases, with 8 bases separating them. Germline assignment: CDR1 SGHAT and CDR2 FQNNGV. The CDR3 is made up of 12 amino acids. CDR3 residues: CASSLMGDGYTF. The CDR3 DNA follows: TGTGCCAGCAGCTTGATGGGGGATGGCTACACCTTC. Based on the CDR3 plus reference TRBV11-2 and TRBJ1-2, the full variable domain is EAGVAQSPRYKIIEKRQSVAFWCNPISGHATLYWYQQILGQGPKLLIQFQNNGVVDDSQLPKDRFSAERLKGVDSTLKIQPAKLEDSAVYLCASSLMGDGYTFGSGTRLTVV.

This clonotype was seen once. The CDR3 nucleotides are TGTGCCAGCAGTCACAGGGATTGGAAACTGTTTTTT. It specifies CASSHRDWKLFF. The chain couples TRBV2 to TRBJ1-4, with D perhaps matching TRBD1 (6 bases). The germline CDR1 and CDR2 sequences are SNHLY and FYNNEI. This CDR3 is 12 amino acids long. V was cut by 5 bases and J by 11 bases, with 12 bases left in between.

This chain joins TRBV15 and TRBJ2-3, with D possibly TRBD1 on 6 matching bases. V lost 1 base and J 0 bases, leaving 11 bases between the germline ends. The CDR3 has 16 residues. Per the germline V gene, CDR1 is LNHNV and CDR2 is YYDKDF (reference sequence). In DNA, the CDR3 is TGTGCCACCAGCAGAGCAGGGGCTCCTAGCACAGATACGCAGTATTTT. Encoded protein: CATSRAGAPSTDTQYF.

CDR3 bases: TGTGCCAGCAGGATGGACAGCTATAACTATGGCTACACCTTC. Translation: CASRMDSYNYGYTF. The V call is TRBV6-1, the J call TRBJ1-2, with D perhaps TRBD1 (6 bases). The length of the CDR3 is 14 residues. The germline V and J ends were trimmed by 6 bases and 1 base, with 12 bases remaining between them. The germline gives CDR1 MNHNS, CDR2 SASEGT.

This clonotype was seen more than once but under ten times. V gene TRBV25-1 combines with J gene TRBJ1-6, with D hard to call. Trimming removed 3 bases from V and 9 bases from J, with 6 bases in between. This CDR3 is 12 amino acids long. The germline CDR1 and CDR2 sequences are MGHDK and SYGVNS. CDR3 sequence reads: CASSEGGSPLHF. The CDR3 bases are TGTGCCAGCAGTGAGGGCGGTTCACCCCTCCACTTT.

This chain uses TRBV5-1 with TRBJ2-5, with D tentatively TRBD2 (5 bases). The end of the DNA is better explained by TRBJ2-1, so the J call may be wrong. This CDR3 contains 13 residues. In germline, CDR1 is SGHRS, CDR2 YFSETQ. The CDR3 protein is CASSSETGNEQFF. The CDR3 DNA follows: TGCGCCAGCAGCTCCGAGACGGGAAATGAGCAGTTCTTC.

This clonotype has more than one count but fewer than ten. This chain connects TRBV20-1 to TRBJ2-7; unclear D gene. CDR1 DFQATT and CDR2 SNEGSKA come from the germline V gene (reference sequence). The CDR3 totals 12 residues. V lost 3 bases and J 2 bases, leaving 8 bases between the germline ends. In DNA, the CDR3 is TGCAGTGCTAGGGCTGCCACCTACGAGCAGTACTTC. Translation: CSARAATYEQYF.

This rearrangement joins TRBV6-2 or TRBV6-3 to TRBJ2-5, with 14 nucleotides matching TRBD2. From germline, CDR1 is MNHEY and CDR2 SVGEGT. The CDR3 has 14 residues. With 10 bases clipped from V and 2 bases from J, the junction kept 3 bases outside the gene matches. The CDR3 nucleotides are TGTGCCATGGGGACTAGCGGGGGTCAAGAGACCCAGTACTTC. It yields the protein CAMGTSGGQETQYF.

The chain couples TRBV24-1 to TRBJ2-5; the match to TRBD2 covers 7 bases. The DNA end is more similar to TRBJ2-7, so the J call may be wrong. Germline CDR1 and CDR2: KGHDR and SFDVKD. The CDR3 sequence is 16 residues long. The CDR3 protein is CATRRIAGPLRNEQYF. The CDR3 region has the DNA TGTGCCACCAGGAGGATAGCGGGTCCTCTTAGAAACGAGCAGTACTTC.

On this clonotype itself: As the CDR3 is not closed by the conserved phenylalanine or tryptophan, this likely results from a read error. The chain recombines TRBV7-2 with TRBJ2-1; perhaps TRBD2 as D (5 bases). Germline loops: CDR1 SGHTA, CDR2 FQGNSA. V shed 1 base and J shed 0 bases, with 13 bases lying between them. The CDR3 sequence is 17 residues long. In DNA, the CDR3 is TGTGCCAGCAGCTTAGACCCAGCGGCTAGCTCCTACAATGAGCAGTTCCTC. This codes for CASSLDPAASSYNEQFL.

The sample holds a few counts of this clonotype. This chain links TRBV7-9 with TRBJ2-4; 7 bases match TRBD2. The V gene's germline CDR1 is SEHNR and CDR2 FQNEAQ (reference sequence). The CDR3 is made up of 17 amino acids. V gave up 5 bases and J gave up 1 base; unmatched junction bases: 11. CDR3 bases: TGTGCCAGCAGCCCACAAAGGGGAGGGACGGCCAAAAACATTCAGTACTTC. Protein product: CASSPQRGGTAKNIQYF.

This sequence joins TRBV7-9 and TRBJ2-1; 12 positions match TRBD2. J gave up 1 base and V 5 bases, and 9 bases lay outside the gene matches. Germline CDR1 is SEHNR and CDR2 is FQNEAQ (reference sequence). The CDR3 is 18 residues long. Written as DNA, the CDR3 is TGTGCCAGCAGCCCCCTAGCGGGGGGGCCGAGGTCCTACAATGAGCAGTTCTTC. Protein product: CASSPLAGGPRSYNEQFF.

The CDR3 region has the DNA TGTGCCACCAGCGTATACAGGGATAATGAGCAGTTCTTC. As protein: CATSVYRDNEQFF. J is TRBJ2-1 and V is TRBV15, with D perhaps TRBD1 (6 bases). The CDR3 consists of 13 residues. Per the germline V gene, CDR1 is LNHNV and CDR2 is YYDKDF (reference sequence). V lost 5 bases and J 7 bases, leaving 12 bases between the germline ends.

The chain is built from TRBV7-2 and TRBJ1-4; TRBD1 matches at 8 bases. The CDR3 consists of 16 residues. The ends lost 5 bases at V and 8 bases at J; junction bases unmatched: 13. Germline V gives CDR1 SGHTA, CDR2 FQGNSA. CDR3 loop: CASSPSTDRGGEKLFF. As DNA, the CDR3 is TGTGCCAGCAGCCCCAGTACCGACAGGGGAGGCGAAAAACTGTTTTTT. Based on the CDR3 plus reference TRBV7-2 and TRBJ1-4, the full variable domain is GAGVSQSPSNKVTEKGKDVELRCDPISGHTALYWYRQSLGQGLEFLIYFQGNSAPDKSGLPSDRFSAERTGGSVSTLTIQRTQQEDSAVYLCASSPSTDRGGEKLFFGSGTQLSVL.

This clonotype was seen ten or more times. V gene TRBV4-1 combines with J gene TRBJ1-4; D gene unclear. V lost 1 base to trimming and J lost 7 bases, with 13 bases between them. Germline CDR1 MGHRA, CDR2 YSYEKL. The CDR3 totals 15 residues. In DNA form, the CDR3 reads TGCGCCAGCAGCCAAGCTTTGGGGTATCTTGAAAAACTGTTTTTT. It yields the protein CASSQALGYLEKLFF.

The chain is built from TRBV7-3 and TRBJ1-3; D is undetermined. The CDR3 runs 15 residues. V shed 2 bases and J shed 4 bases, with 12 bases lying between them. Germline CDR1 SGHTA, CDR2 FQGTGA. CDR3 DNA: TGTGCCAGCAGCTTATACGGTCAAAGAGGAAACACCATATATTTT. This gives the protein CASSLYGQRGNTIYF. The variable domain in full, completed from reference TRBV7-3 and TRBJ1-3, reads GAGVSQTPSNKVTEKGKYVELRCDPISGHTALYWYRQSLGQGPEFLIYFQGTGAADDSGLPNDRFFAVRPEGSVSTLKIQRTERGDSAVYLCASSLYGQRGNTIYFGEGSWLTVV.

This clonotype was counted a few times. The chain links TRBV6-1 to TRBJ2-5; D remains unclear. V lost 6 bases and J lost 2, with 13 bases in between. CDR1 is MNHNS and CDR2 is SASEGT in the germline V gene. The CDR3 is made up of 14 amino acids. This CDR3 is CASSLDQRQETQYF. Here the CDR3 DNA reads TGTGCCAGCAGCTTAGATCAGAGGCAAGAGACCCAGTACTTC.

The gene calls are TRBV11-2 and TRBJ2-7; 10 bases line up with TRBD2. V trimming: 6 bases; J trimming: 1 base; junction bases outside the gene matches: 9. CDR3 length: 16 residues. Germline V gene data show CDR1 as SGHAT and CDR2 as FQNNGV. The CDR3 bases are TGTGCCAGCAGTAAAATGACTAGCGGGTTGTCCTACGAGCAGTACTTC. Residues: CASSKMTSGLSYEQYF. Full variable domain (outside the CDR3, taken from reference TRBV11-2 and TRBJ2-7): EAGVAQSPRYKIIEKRQSVAFWCNPISGHATLYWYQQILGQGPKLLIQFQNNGVVDDSQLPKDRFSAERLKGVDSTLKIQPAKLEDSAVYLCASSKMTSGLSYEQYFGPGTRLTVT.

Comments on this clonotype: It is unclear where the CDR3 begins or ends on the DNA, so no DNA is shown, and the CDR3 is as TCRdb lists it. CDR3 region: CSVGTGADNEQFF. The chain is built from TRBV29-1 and TRBJ2-1; the table's D call TRBD1 went unverified against the DNA. Germline lookup yields CDR1 SQVTM and CDR2 ANQGSEA. The CDR3 sequence runs 13 residues, both termini included.

To note about this clonotype: A read error may produce the germline difference seen at one junction end. This chain joins TRBV5-1 and TRBJ2-3, with D perhaps matching TRBD2 (6 bases). The CDR3 loop spans 15 amino acids. Germline CDR1 and CDR2: SGHRS and YFSETQ. CDR3 nucleotides: TGCGCCAGCAGCTTGGGCGTAGGGGACTCAGAGACGCAGTATTTT. It codes for CASSLGVGDSETQYF.

The CDR3: CASSVAGDSETQYF. The DNA for the CDR3 is TGTGCCAGCAGCGTAGCCGGGGATTCGGAGACCCAGTACTTC. V is TRBV9 and J is TRBJ2-5, with D perhaps matching TRBD2 (5 bases). CDR1 SGDLS and CDR2 YYNGEE come from the germline V gene. This CDR3 is 14 amino acids long. Trimming stripped 0 bases from V and 5 bases from J, with 11 bases between. Together with reference TRBV9 and TRBJ2-5, the CDR3 gives the full variable domain: DSGVTQTPKHLITATGQRVTLRCSPRSGDLSVYWYQQSLDQGLQFLIQYYNGEERAKGNILERFSAQQFPDLHSELNLSSLELGDSALYFCASSVAGDSETQYFGPGTRLLVL.

In nucleotides, the CDR3 is TGCAGTGCTAGAATCAGGGACAGGGGAGCCTGCGAGCAGTACTTC. This translates into CSARIRDRGACEQYF. The V call is TRBV20-1, the J call TRBJ2-7; 10 bases line up with TRBD1. After removal of 2 bases from V and 6 bases from J, the junction contained 10 bases not matched to a gene. Germline loops: CDR1 DFQATT, CDR2 SNEGSKA (reference sequence). The CDR3 loop spans 15 amino acids.

With regard to this clonotype: One end of the junction is discordant with germline, which a read error may explain. This sequence joins TRBV24-1 and TRBJ2-3, with a possible D match to TRBD1 (6 bases). The germline V gene encodes CDR1 KGHDR and CDR2 SFDVKD. This CDR3 region has 13 residues. The CDR3: CATSPRGIDAQYF. CDR3 sequence (DNA): TGTGCCACCTCCCCAAGGGGGATAGATGCGCAGTATTTT.

This clonotype was found a few times. The chain has TRBV7-9 and TRBJ2-5; 7 nucleotides line up with TRBD2. With V trimmed by 0 bases and J by 5 bases, 9 bases remained unmatched. Germline CDR1 SEHNR, CDR2 FQNEAQ (reference sequence). The CDR3 is 16 amino acids. The CDR3 DNA sequence: TGTGCCAGCAGCTTAGCTGGGGGAGGGCCCGGGGAGACCCAGTACTTC. Amino acid sequence: CASSLAGGGPGETQYF.

The chain carries TRBV18 and TRBJ2-4; D may be TRBD1 (6 bases). V lost 6 bases and J lost 5, with 17 bases in between. This CDR3 contains 15 residues. Germline CDR1 and CDR2: KGHSH and LQKENI. The CDR3 DNA is TGTGCCAGCTCTCCGGACAGCGTGGTGGAAAACATTCAGTACTTC. Translating it yields CASSPDSVVENIQYF.

V usage is TRBV7-9 and J usage is TRBJ1-2, with a tentative D call TRBD1 (5 bases). The germline gives CDR1 SEHNR, CDR2 FQNEAQ (reference sequence). The V and J ends lost 5 bases and 2 bases respectively, with 18 bases between them. This CDR3 is built from 16 residues. CDR3 DNA: TGTGCCAGCAGCCAACGAGATCTGGGACCCAACTATGGCTACACCTTC. Protein product: CASSQRDLGPNYGYTF.

This clonotype showed up just a few times. The chain joins TRBV4-1 to TRBJ2-1; a weak D match, TRBD2 (7 bases). Germline CDR1 and CDR2: MGHRA and YSYEKL. The V end lost 1 base, the J end lost 5 bases, and 12 bases lay between the germline ends. The CDR3 sequence is 15 residues long. CDR3 DNA sequence: TGCGCCAGCAGCCAAGTTAGGGGGACTAACAATGAGCAGTTCTTC. Its protein product is CASSQVRGTNNEQFF.

V usage is TRBV28 and J usage is TRBJ2-7; perhaps TRBD2 as D (7 bases). The CDR3 is 15 residues long. Germline CDR1 reads MDHEN; CDR2 reads SYDVKM. V was cut by 7 bases and J by 0 bases, with 16 bases left in between. The CDR3 bases are TGTGCCAGCACCGGAAGGGGGGGGCCCTCCTACGAGCAGTACTTC. Protein product: CASTGRGGPSYEQYF.

The CDR3 spells CASSSQRRNTGELFF. DNA for the CDR3: TGCGCCAGCAGCAGTCAACGGAGGAACACCGGGGAGCTGTTTTTT. The chain links TRBV5-1 to TRBJ2-2; D gene unclear. The V and J ends lost 4 bases and 1 base respectively, with 11 bases between them. The CDR3 runs 15 residues. The germline V gene has CDR1 SGHRS and CDR2 YFSETQ.